Below, 32 T cell receptor beta chains from the same sample are listed, as sequenced in a study of blood T cell repertoires in COVID-19. The table came from immunoSEQ multiplex PCR; TCRdb's copy has only in-frame clones and leaves some out. The top ten clones hold 10% to 15% of a sample with 150,000 to 200,000 clones, around 81% of them seen once. Sequencing used peripheral blood. The origin of the receptors is an older man who had recovered from COVID-19.

The J gene is TRBJ1-5, the V gene TRBV3-1 (or the pseudogene TRBV3-2); D not certain. CDR3 size: 19 residues. V was trimmed by 1 base and J by 4 bases, leaving 23 bases between them. Germline CDR1 is LGHDT and CDR2 is YNNKEL (reference sequence). The CDR3 protein is CASSQAPGNLLLLNQPQHF. The DNA for the CDR3 is TGTGCCAGCAGCCAAGCCCCCGGGAACCTACTATTATTAAATCAGCCCCAGCATTTT.

The sample holds one count of this clone. The chain links TRBV19 to TRBJ1-2, with 11 bases identical to TRBD1. Per the germline V gene, CDR1 is LNHDA and CDR2 is SQIVND (reference sequence). J was trimmed by 2 bases and V by 7 bases; bases with no gene match: 6. CDR3 length: 15 amino acids. The CDR3 DNA sequence: TGTGCCAGTATCCCGGGACAGGGGGGCAACTATGGCTACACCTTC. Its translation: CASIPGQGGNYGYTF.

V gene TRBV18 combines with J gene TRBJ2-1; 8 bases align to TRBD1. The CDR3 contains 14 residues. CDR1 is KGHSH, CDR2 LQKENI, per germline. V lost 4 bases, J lost 8 bases, and 7 bases stayed unmatched. The DNA of the CDR3 is TGTGCCAGCTCACTTGGACAGGGTCGGGATGAGCAGTTCTTC. This translates into CASSLGQGRDEQFF.

The chain has TRBV25-1 and TRBJ2-3; the D gene is possibly TRBD2 (5 bases). V was trimmed by 3 bases and J by 2 bases, leaving 12 bases between them. Germline CDR1 is MGHDK and CDR2 is SYGVNS. This CDR3 contains 15 residues. CDR3 bases: TGTGCCAGCAGTGACTCCGGAGGTATCACAGATACGCAGTATTTT. Translating gives CASSDSGGITDTQYF.

This chain connects TRBV3-1 (or the pseudogene TRBV3-2) to TRBJ1-1, with a tentative D call TRBD1 (6 bases). Germline CDR1 and CDR2: LGHDT and YNNKEL (reference sequence). This CDR3 region has 14 residues. Trimming shortened V by 3 bases and J by 2 bases, and 10 bases separated the two germline ends. The CDR3, as DNA: TGTGCCAGCAGCCATGGGGGCACTAACACTGAAGCTTTCTTT. This codes for CASSHGGTNTEAFF.

The V and J genes are TRBV7-9 and TRBJ1-1, with D uncertain. The CDR3 extends over 13 amino acids. Germline-derived CDR1 and CDR2 are SEHNR and FQNEAQ (reference sequence). V lost 1 base and J 7 bases, leaving 10 bases between the germline ends. The CDR3 bases are TGTGCCAGCAGCTTAGACGGAGGGATTGAAGCTTTCTTT. Translated, it gives CASSLDGGIEAFF.

This CDR3 reads CASSLMSLGQGSTEAFF. The CDR3 nucleotides are TGCGCCAGCAGCCTCATGTCCCTTGGGCAGGGGAGCACTGAAGCTTTCTTT. The chain has TRBV5-1 and TRBJ1-1; D is possibly TRBD1 (6 bases). V was trimmed by 4 bases and J by 4 bases, leaving 23 bases between them. Germline V gene sequence: CDR1 SGHRS, CDR2 YFSETQ. CDR3 length equals 17 residues.

V usage is TRBV5-1 and J usage is TRBJ1-1; 8 bases are a match to TRBD1. Losses at the gene ends were 4 bases for V and 5 bases for J; bases not matched to a gene: 13. The CDR3 loop spans 16 amino acids. Germline V CDR1 and CDR2: SGHRS, YFSETQ. CDR3 bases: TGCGCCAGCAGCCCCTCGAGAAATACAGGGGGTACTGAAGCTTTCTTT. This translates into CASSPSRNTGGTEAFF.

V is TRBV6-5 and J is TRBJ1-2; D perhaps matches TRBD1 (6 bases). This CDR3 is built from 15 residues. Germline CDR1 and CDR2: MNHEY and SVGAGI. The ends were cut back, 6 bases at V and 8 bases at J, with 22 bases in the middle. The CDR3 is CASSGQGPHRDGYTF. CDR3 sequence (DNA): TGTGCCAGCAGCGGGCAAGGACCTCACAGGGACGGCTACACCTTC.

This clone was seen a few times. V is TRBV27 and J is TRBJ1-5; D uncertain. The CDR3 extends over 12 amino acids. V gave up 6 bases and J gave up 3 bases, with 6 bases separating them. Germline CDR1 reads MNHEY; CDR2 reads SMNVEV (reference sequence). This CDR3 reads CASSPINQPQHF. The CDR3 coding sequence is TGTGCCAGCAGCCCAATCAATCAGCCCCAGCATTTT.

The chain links TRBV10-3 to TRBJ2-7; D is possibly TRBD1 (6 bases). The V gene's germline CDR1 is ENHRY and CDR2 SYGVKD. The CDR3 loop spans 13 amino acids. Trimming took off 6 bases at V and 0 bases at J, with 9 bases between the two ends. CDR3 sequence reads: CAISGDNSYEQYF. The CDR3 DNA follows: TGTGCCATCAGCGGGGACAACTCCTACGAGCAGTACTTC.

This chain joins TRBV5-4 and TRBJ1-4; D ambiguous. V was pared by 4 bases and J by 1 base, with 14 bases between. Germline V gene sequence: CDR1 SGHNT, CDR2 YYREEE (reference sequence). The CDR3 is 16 residues long. CDR3 bases: TGTGCCAGCAGCCCCGGGAGAGAGAAAACTAATGAAAAACTGTTTTTT. It is translated as CASSPGREKTNEKLFF.

This clone was counted only a few times. The chain is built from TRBV4-2 and TRBJ1-6; the match to TRBD1 covers 8 bases. With 1 base clipped from V and 6 bases from J, the junction kept 5 bases outside the gene matches. The CDR3 contains 16 residues. CDR1 LGHNA and CDR2 YNFKEQ come from the germline V gene. The CDR3 DNA reads TGTGCCAGCAGCCAAGGCCGGGACAGGAGTAATTCACCCCTCCACTTT. Its protein product is CASSQGRDRSNSPLHF.

The chain is built from TRBV18 and TRBJ1-6; a weak D match, TRBD1 (5 bases). This CDR3 spans 14 amino acids. Germline V gene lookup returns CDR1 KGHSH and CDR2 LQKENI. V was trimmed by 6 bases and J by 8 bases, leaving 14 bases between them. As DNA, the CDR3 is TGTGCCAGCTCGTCCGGGGGAAGTGATTCACCCCTCCACTTT. Translating gives CASSSGGSDSPLHF.

The rearrangement links TRBV6-5 to TRBJ2-7, with 7 bases aligning to TRBD2. From germline, CDR1 is MNHEY and CDR2 SVGAGI. The CDR3 contains 15 residues. Trimming at V came to 7 bases and at J to 4 bases, leaving 13 bases not matched to a gene. CDR3 in DNA: TGTGCCAGCACCCCGGGTTCTGCGGGAGATTACGAGCAGTACTTC. Protein sequence: CASTPGSAGDYEQYF.

This chain uses TRBV9 with TRBJ2-2, with 7 nucleotides matching TRBD1. Germline V CDR1 and CDR2: SGDLS, YYNGEE. V lost 4 bases and J lost 6; bases outside the gene matches: 12. The CDR3 covers 16 residues. The DNA for the CDR3 is TGTGCCAGCAGCTCCAAGGACAGGTTAACACCCGGGGAGCTGTTTTTT. Translation gives CASSSKDRLTPGELFF.

The chain recombines TRBV5-1 with TRBJ2-7; TRBD1 is a possible D gene (6 bases). Deletions cut 3 bases from V and 2 bases from J, with 12 bases between. The CDR3 runs to 14 residues. Germline-derived CDR1 and CDR2 are SGHRS and YFSETQ. The CDR3 DNA sequence: TGCGCCAGCAGCTCCGGGACAACAACCTACGAGCAGTACTTC. It codes for CASSSGTTTYEQYF.

The chain carries TRBV19 and TRBJ2-7; 11 nucleotides match TRBD2. The CDR3 sequence is 17 residues long. CDR1 is LNHDA and CDR2 is SQIVND in the germline V gene (reference sequence). With V trimmed by 2 bases and J by 1 base, 7 bases remained unmatched. The CDR3 reads CASSIIGLAGVSYEQYF. The CDR3 DNA follows: TGTGCCAGTAGTATAATCGGACTAGCGGGCGTATCCTACGAGCAGTACTTC.

The rearrangement uses TRBV28 and TRBJ1-2, with D tentatively TRBD1 (6 bases). V was pared by 4 bases and J by 4 bases, with 13 bases between. The V gene's germline CDR1 is MDHEN and CDR2 SYDVKM. The CDR3 totals 14 residues. The CDR3 nucleotides read TGTGCCAGCAGTTCCTCTCCCAGGGGCTATGGCTACACCTTC. Residues: CASSSSPRGYGYTF.

J is TRBJ1-1 and V is TRBV5-6, with D tentatively TRBD1 (6 bases). The ends were cut back, 4 bases at V and 5 bases at J, with 18 bases in the middle. The CDR3 is made up of 15 amino acids. Germline V gene lookup returns CDR1 SGHDT and CDR2 YYEEEE. In nucleotides, the CDR3 is TGTGCCAGCAGCCAACCGGGGGGGGCGAGGACTGAAGCTTTCTTT. Translating it yields CASSQPGGARTEAFF.

The CDR3 DNA sequence: TGTGCCAGCTCACCACGAAGACAGGGGGCGGAAGGTACTGAAGCTTTCTTT. Its translation is CASSPRRQGAEGTEAFF. The chain carries TRBV18 and TRBJ1-1, with 10 nucleotides matching TRBD1. CDR3 size: 17 residues. Germline V lookup: CDR1 KGHSH, CDR2 LQKENI. J gave up 5 bases and V 1 base, and 10 bases lay outside the gene matches.

The chain uses TRBV7-8 and TRBJ2-7; 9 bases line up with TRBD1. Losses at the gene ends were 6 bases for V and 3 bases for J; bases not matched to a gene: 6. This CDR3 region has 14 residues. The germline CDR1 and CDR2 sequences are SGHVS and FQNEAQ. CDR3 in DNA: TGTGCCAGCAGTCCCGGGACAGGGCACTACGAGCAGTACTTC. Amino acids: CASSPGTGHYEQYF.

The chain couples TRBV6-1 to TRBJ2-2; possibly TRBD2 for D (5 bases). The CDR3 extends over 15 amino acids. V lost 1 base and J lost 5, with 11 bases in between. The germline gives CDR1 MNHNS, CDR2 SASEGT. CDR3 coding DNA: TGTGCCAGCAGTGAAGGCACTAGAGTTACCGGGGAGCTGTTTTTT. Translation: CASSEGTRVTGELFF.

J is TRBJ1-2 and V is TRBV19; 8 bases are a match to TRBD1. After removal of 6 bases from V and 2 bases from J, the junction contained 5 bases not matched to a gene. Germline V lookup: CDR1 LNHDA, CDR2 SQIVND (reference sequence). The CDR3 contains 14 residues. CDR3 DNA sequence: TGTGCCAGTAGGTTACAGGGGGACAACTATGGCTACACCTTC. Amino acid sequence: CASRLQGDNYGYTF.

This clone was detected a few times. The chain employs TRBV28 and TRBJ2-1, with TRBD2 matching over 10 bases. CDR1 MDHEN and CDR2 SYDVKM come from the germline V gene. The CDR3 length is 15 residues. V lost 6 bases to trimming and J lost 6 bases; unmatched junction nucleotides: 8. The CDR3 loop is CASRGGTSETNEQFF. In DNA form, the CDR3 reads TGTGCCAGCAGGGGTGGGACTAGCGAGACCAATGAGCAGTTCTTC.

The chain recombines TRBV5-1 with TRBJ1-2; TRBD1 is a possible D gene (6 bases). This CDR3 is built from 17 residues. CDR1 is SGHRS and CDR2 is YFSETQ in the germline V gene. V lost 0 bases and J 3 bases, leaving 18 bases between the germline ends. The CDR3 here is CASSLVGGAALDYGYTF. The CDR3 DNA reads as TGCGCCAGCAGCTTGGTAGGGGGGGCGGCGCTGGACTATGGCTACACCTTC.

The genes are TRBV19 and TRBJ2-2; 11 nucleotides align to TRBD2. V shed 5 bases, J shed 0 bases, and the junction held 8 bases outside the gene matches. Germline CDR1 LNHDA, CDR2 SQIVND (reference sequence). The CDR3 runs 18 residues. CDR3 in amino acids: CASSGIWGLAANTGELFF. DNA of the CDR3: TGTGCCAGTAGTGGTATATGGGGACTAGCGGCGAACACCGGGGAGCTGTTTTTT.

The rearrangement joins TRBV7-6 to TRBJ2-5; TRBD2 is a possible D gene (7 bases). Germline-derived CDR1 and CDR2 are SGHVS and FNYEAQ. The CDR3 length is 16 residues. Trimming left V 1 base short and J 6 bases short, with 18 bases between. CDR3 residues: CASSLEGGASPKTQYF. The CDR3 DNA reads as TGTGCCAGCAGCTTAGAAGGGGGGGCGTCGCCAAAGACCCAGTACTTC.

The chain employs TRBV6-6 and TRBJ2-1; maybe TRBD2 (6 bases). The CDR3 has 17 amino acids. CDR1 and CDR2 (germline): MNHNY, SVGAGI (reference sequence). V was cut by 5 bases and J by 2 bases, with 19 bases left in between. CDR3 sequence reads: CASSPLSIGGAYNEQFF. The CDR3, as DNA: TGTGCCAGCAGTCCTCTCTCTATTGGCGGGGCCTACAATGAGCAGTTCTTC.

The CDR3: CASSFLNEQFF. The CDR3 region has the DNA TGTGCCAGCAGTTTTCTCAATGAGCAGTTCTTC. The chain links TRBV12-3 or TRBV12-4 to TRBJ2-1; D call uncertain. V was clipped by 3 bases and J by 6 bases, with 3 bases between them. The CDR3 totals 11 residues.

V and J are TRBV19 and TRBJ1-1, with D unclear. The CDR3 sequence is 15 residues long. V lost 5 bases to trimming and J lost 1 base, with 14 bases between them. Germline V gene lookup returns CDR1 LNHDA and CDR2 SQIVND (reference sequence). CDR3 protein: CASSLQSAGNTEAFF. The DNA for the CDR3 is TGTGCCAGTAGTTTACAAAGTGCAGGGAACACTGAAGCTTTCTTT.

The chain is built from TRBV30 and TRBJ1-2, with TRBD1 matching over 9 bases. The V gene end was trimmed by 2 bases and the J gene end by 7 bases; junction bases not matched to a gene: 8. CDR3 length: 14 residues. In germline, CDR1 is GTSNPN, CDR2 SVGIG (reference sequence). In DNA, the CDR3 is TGTGCCTGGAGTATAACAGGGGGCGGAGGTGGCTACACCTTC. This codes for CAWSITGGGGGYTF.